The sequence of this TCR beta chain was determined in a study of T-cell reconstitution after alpha-beta-depleted transplantation in children. The CDR3 is 12 amino acids. The germline V gene encodes CDR1 DFQATT and CDR2 SNEGSKA (reference sequence). V was shortened by 0 bases and J by 6 bases, with 5 bases between the two germline ends. This clonotype has only a few counts. Construction of the TCRbeta library involved unique molecular identifiers. TCRdb itself ran the PCR reads through MiXCR, one entry per CDR3 protein. The sample yields 700,000 or so distinct CDR3 sequences, around 13% seen once. The clonotype originates from a girl aged 2-10 years with congenital amegakaryocytic thrombocytopenia, due to receive a stem cell transplant. This material consisted of PBMCs, taken before TCRalphabeta/CD19-depleted stem cell transplant. This chain connects TRBV20-1 to TRBJ2-2; no reliable D call. The CDR3 bases are TGCAGTGCTAGAGATTCGTCCGGGGAGCTGTTTTTT. Amino acid sequence: CSARDSSGELFF.